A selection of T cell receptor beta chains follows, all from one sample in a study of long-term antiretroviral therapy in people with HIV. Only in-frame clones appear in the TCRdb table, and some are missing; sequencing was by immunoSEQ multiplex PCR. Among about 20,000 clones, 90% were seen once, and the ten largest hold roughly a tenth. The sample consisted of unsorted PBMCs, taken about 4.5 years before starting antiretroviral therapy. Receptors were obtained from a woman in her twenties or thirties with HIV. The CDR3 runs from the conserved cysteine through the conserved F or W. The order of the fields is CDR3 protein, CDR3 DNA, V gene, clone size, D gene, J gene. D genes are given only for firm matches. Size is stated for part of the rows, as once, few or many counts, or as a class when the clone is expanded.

CDR3aa: CASSRLIEVGYTF
CDR3nt: TGTGCCAGCAGCCGGTTAATAGAGGTGGGCTACACCTTC
v_gene: TRBV11-2
abundance: .
d_gene: .
j_gene: TRBJ1-2

CDR3aa: CASSQRQGLSSPLHF
CDR3nt: TGCGCCAGCAGCCAACGACAGGGGCTCAGCTCACCCCTCCACTTT
v_gene: TRBV4-3
abundance: .
d_gene: TRBD1
j_gene: TRBJ1-6

CDR3aa: CASSEDTNYGYTF
CDR3nt: TGTGCCAGCAGTGAAGACACTAACTATGGCTACACCTTC
v_gene: TRBV6-1
abundance: once
d_gene: .
j_gene: TRBJ1-2

CDR3aa: CASSYSAGLDQPQHF
CDR3nt: TGTGCCAGCAGTTACTCGGCAGGGTTGGATCAGCCCCAGCATTTT
v_gene: TRBV6-5
abundance: .
d_gene: .
j_gene: TRBJ1-5

CDR3aa: CASDRTSAGYTF
CDR3nt: TGTGCCAGTGATCGGACGAGCGCTGGCTACACCTTC
v_gene: TRBV7-9
abundance: few
d_gene: .
j_gene: TRBJ1-2

CDR3aa: CASSRTPTGNTEAFF
CDR3nt: TGTGCCAGCAGCCGAACTCCAACAGGGAACACTGAAGCTTTCTTT
v_gene: TRBV7-9
abundance: .
d_gene: .
j_gene: TRBJ1-1

CDR3aa: CASSYSLQDSNQPQHF
CDR3nt: TGCGCCAGCAGCTACAGCCTCCAGGATAGCAATCAGCCCCAGCATTTT
v_gene: TRBV4-1
abundance: .
d_gene: .
j_gene: TRBJ1-5

CDR3aa: CASSPGHGTGAVGGYTF
CDR3nt: TGTGCCAGCAGCCCGGGACACGGGACAGGGGCCGTTGGGGGCTACACCTTC
v_gene: TRBV5-8
abundance: .
d_gene: TRBD1
j_gene: TRBJ1-2

CDR3aa: CASSLAWDRSSYEQYF
CDR3nt: TGTGCCAGCAGCTTAGCGTGGGACCGGAGCTCCTACGAGCAGTACTTC
v_gene: TRBV7-2
abundance: once
d_gene: .
j_gene: TRBJ2-7

CDR3aa: CASSPPSASYEQYF
CDR3nt: TGTGCCAGCTCACCCCCCTCGGCCTCATACGAGCAGTACTTC
v_gene: TRBV18
abundance: .
d_gene: .
j_gene: TRBJ2-7

CDR3aa: CASPGQENTGELFF
CDR3nt: TGTGCCTCCCCGGGGCAGGAAAACACCGGGGAGCTGTTTTTT
v_gene: TRBV30
abundance: .
d_gene: .
j_gene: TRBJ2-2

CDR3aa: CASSPPGGLSSGNTIYF
CDR3nt: TGTGCCAGCTCACCACCTGGCGGCCTAAGCTCTGGAAACACCATATATTTT
v_gene: TRBV18
abundance: .
d_gene: .
j_gene: TRBJ1-3

CDR3aa: CASSDRGMTYEQYF
CDR3nt: TGTGCCAGCAGTGACAGGGGCATGACCTACGAGCAGTACTTC
v_gene: TRBV11-2
abundance: .
d_gene: TRBD1
j_gene: TRBJ2-7

CDR3aa: CATADRSSTDTQYF
CDR3nt: TGTGCCACCGCGGACAGATCTAGCACAGATACGCAGTATTTT
v_gene: TRBV19
abundance: .
d_gene: .
j_gene: TRBJ2-3

CDR3aa: CASSQDKQYTPLHF
CDR3nt: TGCGCCAGCAGCCAAGATAAGCAGTATACCCCCCTCCACTTT
v_gene: TRBV4-3
abundance: few
d_gene: .
j_gene: TRBJ1-6

CDR3aa: CSVLPATEAFF
CDR3nt: TGCAGCGTCCTTCCTGCCACTGAAGCTTTCTTT
v_gene: TRBV29-1
abundance: .
d_gene: .
j_gene: TRBJ1-1

CDR3aa: CVLRQDLYTIYF
CDR3nt: TGTGTCCTGAGACAGGACCTTTACACCATATATTTT
v_gene: TRBV30
abundance: .
d_gene: .
j_gene: TRBJ1-3

CDR3aa: CASSIQTGGQNSSSYNEQFF
CDR3nt: TGTGCCAGCAGTATCCAAACCGGGGGACAGAACTCAAGCTCCTACAATGAGCAGTTCTTC
v_gene: TRBV27
abundance: .
d_gene: .
j_gene: TRBJ2-1

CDR3aa: CASSRQAGTSTGELFF
CDR3nt: TGTGCCAGTAGTCGGCAAGCCGGGACATCCACCGGGGAGCTGTTTTTT
v_gene: TRBV19
abundance: .
d_gene: .
j_gene: TRBJ2-2

CDR3aa: CASSEAARTWEKLFF
CDR3nt: TGTGCCAGCAGTGAAGCGGCAAGGACCTGGGAAAAACTGTTTTTT
v_gene: TRBV6-1
abundance: once
d_gene: .
j_gene: TRBJ1-4

CDR3aa: CASSYIVRGGPDTQYF
CDR3nt: TGTGCCAGCAGTTACATCGTGCGGGGGGGCCCCGATACGCAGTATTTT
v_gene: TRBV6-5
abundance: .
d_gene: TRBD2
j_gene: TRBJ2-3

CDR3aa: CASSYGQDNYGYTF
CDR3nt: TGTGCCAGCAGTTATGGGCAGGATAACTATGGCTACACCTTC
v_gene: TRBV6-6
abundance: .
d_gene: .
j_gene: TRBJ1-2

CDR3aa: CASSMPSGSANTEAFF
CDR3nt: TGTGCCAGTAGTATGCCCTCTGGTTCGGCGAACACTGAAGCTTTCTTT
v_gene: TRBV19
abundance: .
d_gene: .
j_gene: TRBJ1-1

CDR3aa: CASSQGINGRQYF
CDR3nt: TGCGCCAGCAGCCAAGGTATAAATGGAAGGCAGTATTTT
v_gene: TRBV4-1
abundance: .
d_gene: .
j_gene: TRBJ2-3

CDR3aa: CASSPGTGLHEGQYF
CDR3nt: TGTGCCAGCAGCCCCGGGACAGGGCTCCATGAGGGGCAGTACTTC
v_gene: TRBV7-6
abundance: .
d_gene: TRBD1
j_gene: TRBJ2-5

CDR3aa: CAWRKGTGSQETQYF
CDR3nt: TGTGCCTGGAGGAAGGGGACAGGGTCCCAAGAGACCCAGTACTTC
v_gene: TRBV30
abundance: .
d_gene: TRBD1
j_gene: TRBJ2-5

CDR3aa: CASSYAGTGDNSPLHF
CDR3nt: TGTGCCAGCAGTTACGCAGGGACGGGCGATAATTCACCCCTCCACTTT
v_gene: TRBV6-5
abundance: .
d_gene: .
j_gene: TRBJ1-6

CDR3aa: CASSGQGSTEAFF
CDR3nt: TGTGCCAGCAGCGGACAGGGGAGCACTGAAGCTTTCTTT
v_gene: TRBV5-6
abundance: .
d_gene: TRBD1
j_gene: TRBJ1-1

CDR3aa: CASSRGGDYGYTF
CDR3nt: TGTGCCAGCAGCCGTGGGGGAGACTATGGCTACACCTTC
v_gene: TRBV9
abundance: .
d_gene: .
j_gene: TRBJ1-2

CDR3aa: CASSEDSSGNTIYF
CDR3nt: TGTGCCAGCAGTGAAGACAGCTCTGGAAACACCATATATTTT
v_gene: TRBV6-1
abundance: .
d_gene: .
j_gene: TRBJ1-3

CDR3aa: CASSQEGTGATYTEAFF
CDR3nt: TGCGCCAGCAGCCAAGAAGGGACAGGGGCGACGTACACTGAAGCTTTCTTT
v_gene: TRBV4-1
abundance: .
d_gene: TRBD1
j_gene: TRBJ1-1

CDR3aa: CATWDRGLRNQPQHF
CDR3nt: TGTGCCACCTGGGACAGGGGGCTCCGCAATCAGCCCCAGCATTTT
v_gene: TRBV19
abundance: .
d_gene: TRBD1
j_gene: TRBJ1-5

CDR3aa: CASSISESIEQYF
CDR3nt: TGTGCCAGTAGTATATCCGAATCGATCGAGCAGTACTTC
v_gene: TRBV19
abundance: .
d_gene: .
j_gene: TRBJ2-7

CDR3aa: CASTAGVRAPLHF
CDR3nt: TGTGCCAGTACCGCAGGGGTCCGGGCACCCCTCCACTTT
v_gene: TRBV19
abundance: .
d_gene: .
j_gene: TRBJ1-6

CDR3aa: CASSLAYGSYEQYF
CDR3nt: TGTGCCAGCAGCTTGGCCTACGGGTCCTACGAGCAGTACTTC
v_gene: TRBV5-6
abundance: .
d_gene: .
j_gene: TRBJ2-7

CDR3aa: CASSQDPGRLQETQYF
CDR3nt: TGTGCCAGCAGCCAAGATCCAGGCAGGCTTCAAGAGACCCAGTACTTC
v_gene: TRBV4-2
abundance: .
d_gene: .
j_gene: TRBJ2-5

CDR3aa: CASSVPFGPSSYEQYF
CDR3nt: TGTGCCAGCAGTGTCCCCTTTGGGCCGAGCTCCTACGAGCAGTACTTC
v_gene: TRBV6-6
abundance: .
d_gene: .
j_gene: TRBJ2-7

CDR3aa: CASSLAGYNSPLHF
CDR3nt: TGTGCCAGCAGCTTAGCAGGATATAATTCACCCCTCCACTTT
v_gene: TRBV5-6
abundance: .
d_gene: .
j_gene: TRBJ1-6